Listed below are T cell receptor beta chains from one sample, sequenced in a study of T-cell reconstitution after alpha-beta-depleted transplantation in children. TCRdb re-analysed the PCR reads in MiXCR, keeping a single row per CDR3 protein. The sample records 210,000 or so distinct CDR3 sequences, 9.5% to 13% being singletons. The sample consisted of PBMCs, taken before TCRalphabeta/CD19-depleted stem cell transplant. These receptors all stem from a child under two years old with acute myeloid leukemia, due to receive a stem cell transplant. Each CDR3 is given with its conserved first and last residue. The order of the fields is J gene, V gene, CDR3 protein.

J: TRBJ1-2
V: TRBV20-1
CDR3: CSPTLGGRDGYTF

J: TRBJ2-1
V: TRBV20-1
CDR3: CSARGRGSYNEQFF

J: TRBJ2-1
V: TRBV20-1
CDR3: CSALTSSGVNEQFF

J: TRBJ2-3
V: TRBV20-1
CDR3: CSATGLARTQYF

J: TRBJ1-4
V: TRBV20-1
CDR3: CSARSPPGHVEKLFF

J: TRBJ2-3
V: TRBV12-5
CDR3: CASALPPSGGATDTQYF

J: TRBJ2-3
V: TRBV6-5
CDR3: CASSYTSGSTDTQYF

J: TRBJ2-7
V: TRBV5-1
CDR3: CASSQGLAGPYEQYF

J: TRBJ1-1
V: TRBV7-9
CDR3: CASSPATVNTEAFF

J: TRBJ2-5
V: TRBV18
CDR3: CASSPLPGLAGEETQYF

J: TRBJ2-3
V: TRBV7-9
CDR3: CASSGLGDNTDTQYF

J: TRBJ1-2
V: TRBV29-1
CDR3: CSVGGTAPGGYTF

J: TRBJ2-5
V: TRBV7-7
CDR3: CASSLVGSQETQYF

J: TRBJ1-6
V: TRBV4-2
CDR3: CASSQGSGPNSPLHF

J: TRBJ1-5
V: TRBV5-5
CDR3: CASSPTGGIGNQPQHF

J: TRBJ2-5
V: TRBV20-1
CDR3: CSANRLAGLGETQYF

J: TRBJ2-1
V: TRBV5-5
CDR3: CASSLAGNAYNEQFF

J: TRBJ1-6
V: TRBV3-1
CDR3: CASSQQAPEPPLHF

J: TRBJ2-1
V: TRBV18
CDR3: CASSPGDEQFF

J: TRBJ2-2
V: TRBV10-1
CDR3: CASSDVGQAGELFF

J: TRBJ2-1
V: TRBV20-1
CDR3: CSARVVGGRPSYNEQFF

J: TRBJ2-7
V: TRBV5-5
CDR3: CASSSWVSYEQYF

J: TRBJ2-6
V: TRBV4-2
CDR3: CASSPSPGGGSGANVLTF

J: TRBJ2-2
V: TRBV5-1
CDR3: CASSFTGLGGELFF

J: TRBJ2-7
V: TRBV20-1
CDR3: CSASRDSLYEQYF

J: TRBJ2-1
V: TRBV5-1
CDR3: CASSSSTTSYNEQFF

J: TRBJ2-5
V: TRBV6-2/TRBV6-3
CDR3: CASSDRIETQYF

J: TRBJ1-4
V: TRBV12-3/TRBV12-4
CDR3: CASSAPVWGEKLFF

J: TRBJ2-1
V: TRBV28
CDR3: CASNSGQSSYNEQFF

J: TRBJ2-3
V: TRBV11-2
CDR3: CASSFPAGNTDTQYF

J: TRBJ1-1
V: TRBV12-3/TRBV12-4
CDR3: CASTRTGQSEAFF

J: TRBJ2-1
V: TRBV5-4
CDR3: CVSTLGLANNEQFF

J: TRBJ1-5
V: TRBV12-3/TRBV12-4
CDR3: CASSSDSINQPQHF

J: TRBJ2-5
V: TRBV13
CDR3: CASSYRLGQGLRETQYF

J: TRBJ2-4
V: TRBV7-3
CDR3: CASSGGDAGKNIQYF

J: TRBJ1-2
V: TRBV28
CDR3: CASTQQRGRQGGYGYTF

J: TRBJ1-1
V: TRBV10-3
CDR3: CAISTADLRAFF

J: TRBJ2-7
V: TRBV19
CDR3: CASSTRADRGRFEQYF

J: TRBJ2-3
V: TRBV15
CDR3: CATSRDPGLAGVRDTQYF

J: TRBJ2-3
V: TRBV20-1
CDR3: CSARGSFTDTQYF

J: TRBJ2-7
V: TRBV7-9
CDR3: CASSSSLAGGFYEQYF

J: TRBJ1-3
V: TRBV28
CDR3: CASTRGGAGNTIYF

J: TRBJ2-7
V: TRBV10-3
CDR3: CAISAAARSYEQYF

J: TRBJ2-2
V: TRBV7-2
CDR3: CASTLLRMNGPGELFF

J: TRBJ1-2
V: TRBV20-1
CDR3: CSARSYRGGYTF